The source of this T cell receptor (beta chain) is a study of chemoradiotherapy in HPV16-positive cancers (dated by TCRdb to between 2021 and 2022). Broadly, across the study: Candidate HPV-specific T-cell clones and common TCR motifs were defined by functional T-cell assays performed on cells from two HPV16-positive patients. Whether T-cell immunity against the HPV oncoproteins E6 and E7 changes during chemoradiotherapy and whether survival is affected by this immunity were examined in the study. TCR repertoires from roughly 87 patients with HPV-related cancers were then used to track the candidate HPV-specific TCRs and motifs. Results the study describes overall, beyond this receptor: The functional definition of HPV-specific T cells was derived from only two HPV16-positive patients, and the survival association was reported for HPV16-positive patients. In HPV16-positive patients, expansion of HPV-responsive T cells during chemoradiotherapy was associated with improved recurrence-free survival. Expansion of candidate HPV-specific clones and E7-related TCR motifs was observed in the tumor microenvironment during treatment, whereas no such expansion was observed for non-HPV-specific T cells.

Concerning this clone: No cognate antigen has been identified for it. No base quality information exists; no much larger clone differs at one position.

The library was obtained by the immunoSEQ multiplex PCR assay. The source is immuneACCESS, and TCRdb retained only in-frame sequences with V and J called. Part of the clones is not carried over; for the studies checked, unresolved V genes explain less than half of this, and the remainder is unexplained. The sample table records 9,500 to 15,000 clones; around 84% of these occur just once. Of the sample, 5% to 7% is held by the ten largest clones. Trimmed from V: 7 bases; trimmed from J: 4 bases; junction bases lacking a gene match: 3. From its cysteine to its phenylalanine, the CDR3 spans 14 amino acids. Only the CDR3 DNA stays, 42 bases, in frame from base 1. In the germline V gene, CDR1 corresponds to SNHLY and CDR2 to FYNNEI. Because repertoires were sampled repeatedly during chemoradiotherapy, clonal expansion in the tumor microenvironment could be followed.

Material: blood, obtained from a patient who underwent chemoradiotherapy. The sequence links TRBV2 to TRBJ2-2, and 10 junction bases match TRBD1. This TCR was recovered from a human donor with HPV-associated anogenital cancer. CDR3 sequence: CASKRDRGTGELFF. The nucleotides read TGTGCCAGCAAGCGGGACAGGGGCACCGGGGAGCTGTTTTTT.